The 32 T cell receptor beta chains in this list originate from one sample, sequenced in a study of T cells after yellow fever vaccination. TCRdb used MiXCR to reprocess the 5' RACE reads, holding one entry per CDR3 protein. Of about 630,000 distinct CDR3 sequences listed, approximately 13% were seen once; the top ten hold about 16%. The sample in question was PBMCs, obtained on the day of the yellow fever booster vaccination. These receptors were collected from a man younger than 40 who received the YFV17D yellow fever vaccine.

This clonotype was picked up a small number of times. The chain links TRBV6-2 or TRBV6-3 to TRBJ2-5; D is unclear. Germline V CDR1 and CDR2: MNHEY, SVGEGT. The ends were cut back, 1 base at V and 0 bases at J, with 3 bases in the middle. The length of the CDR3 is 13 residues. The CDR3 protein is CASSYYNQETQYF. CDR3 DNA sequence: TGTGCCAGCAGTTACTACAACCAAGAGACCCAGTACTTC.

V is TRBV9 and J is TRBJ2-5; the D gene is possibly TRBD2 (6 bases). Germline V CDR1 and CDR2: SGDLS, YYNGEE. Trimming took off 0 bases at V and 3 bases at J, with 12 bases between the two ends. The CDR3 sequence is 15 residues long. CDR3 protein: CASSVAAGSKETQYF. The CDR3 DNA is TGTGCCAGCAGCGTAGCTGCGGGAAGCAAAGAGACCCAGTACTTC.

This clonotype came up a few times. The V gene is TRBV7-2, the J gene TRBJ1-5; D is perhaps TRBD1 (5 bases). CDR3 size: 12 residues. CDR1 is SGHTA, CDR2 FQGNSA, per germline. The V gene lost 0 bases and the J gene lost 9 bases, with 6 bases spanning the gap. The CDR3: CASSLAGVPQHF. Here the CDR3 DNA reads TGTGCCAGCAGCTTAGCGGGGGTGCCCCAGCATTTT.

The chain joins TRBV29-1 to TRBJ2-2; 9 bases are shared with TRBD1. The V gene's germline CDR1 is SQVTM and CDR2 ANQGSEA. With V trimmed by 2 bases and J by 4 bases, 5 bases remained unmatched. This CDR3 has 15 residues. The CDR3 loop is CSVETGGLVTGELFF. CDR3 nucleotide sequence: TGCAGCGTTGAAACAGGGGGCTTGGTCACCGGGGAGCTGTTTTTT.

The chain uses TRBV27 and TRBJ2-7, with D hard to call. This CDR3 contains 14 residues. V was clipped by 0 bases and J by 2 bases, with 8 bases between them. Germline CDR1 is MNHEY and CDR2 is SMNVEV (reference sequence). The DNA for the CDR3 is TGTGCCAGCAGTTTATCGGACCGAGCCTACGAGCAGTACTTC. This translates into CASSLSDRAYEQYF.

This clonotype came up many times. The chain couples TRBV6-2 or TRBV6-3 to TRBJ2-2; 11 bases agree with TRBD2. Germline values: CDR1 MNHEY, CDR2 SVGEGT. The CDR3 is 16 amino acids. J was trimmed by 6 bases and V by 2 bases; bases with no gene match: 5. The CDR3 loop reads CASSYATSGSSGELFF. The CDR3 nucleotides read TGTGCCAGCAGTTACGCCACTAGCGGGAGTTCCGGGGAGCTGTTTTTT.

CDR3 nucleotide sequence: TGTGCCAGCAGCTCCCATTTCTGGGGGGGGGATCCGGGCACAGATACGCAGTATTTT. This gives the protein CASSSHFWGGDPGTDTQYF. V usage is TRBV21-1 and J usage is TRBJ2-3; the table's D gene call, TRBD1, was not cross checked with the DNA. TRBV21-1 is a pseudogene locus. The CDR3 covers 19 residues.

In this sample, this clonotype turned up many times. The chain recombines TRBV7-9 with TRBJ2-5; D unclear. Germline CDR1 SEHNR, CDR2 FQNEAQ (reference sequence). The CDR3 covers 15 residues. V was shortened by 1 base and J by 3 bases, with 12 bases between the two germline ends. This CDR3 is CASSLELSVEETQYF. CDR3 in DNA: TGTGCCAGCAGCTTAGAGTTATCGGTTGAAGAGACCCAGTACTTC.

The V call is TRBV2, the J call TRBJ2-2; 7 bases fit TRBD1. The germline CDR1 and CDR2 sequences are SNHLY and FYNNEI. The CDR3 totals 12 residues. V lost 10 bases to trimming and J lost 6 bases; unmatched junction nucleotides: 5. This CDR3 reads CATQTGPGELFF. The CDR3 nucleotides are TGTGCCACCCAGACAGGGCCCGGGGAGCTGTTTTTT.

This clonotype occurred a few times. This chain links TRBV20-1 with TRBJ2-2, with 7 bases identical to TRBD2. Germline CDR1 DFQATT, CDR2 SNEGSKA (reference sequence). CDR3 length: 13 amino acids. V was pared by 6 bases and J by 4 bases, with 5 bases of the junction left unmatched. The CDR3 DNA reads as TGCAGTGCCGGGACTACCAGCACCGGGGAGCTGTTTTTT. This codes for CSAGTTSTGELFF.

The chain is built from TRBV11-1 and TRBJ2-7; 9 bases match TRBD2. Per the germline V gene, CDR1 is SGHAT and CDR2 is FQDESV (reference sequence). V dropped 3 bases and J dropped 2; count of bases not matched to a gene: 17. CDR3 length: 19 amino acids. DNA of the CDR3: TGTGCCAGCAGCTTCGAGGGACCTGAGGTAGCGGGAGATACCTACGAGCAGTACTTC. This translates into CASSFEGPEVAGDTYEQYF.

This clonotype has at least ten counts. The chain joins TRBV7-6 to TRBJ2-2, with TRBD2 as a possible D gene (6 bases). Trimming stripped 5 bases from V and 8 bases from J, with 15 bases between. This CDR3 has 14 amino acids. Germline CDR1 reads SGHVS; CDR2 reads FNYEAQ. This chain's CDR3 is CASSPTGGVGELFF. The CDR3 region has the DNA TGTGCCAGCAGCCCAACCGGCGGGGTTGGGGAGCTGTTTTTT. Looking up the rest from reference TRBV7-6 and TRBJ2-2 gives the full variable domain: GAGVSQSPRYKVTKRGQDVALRCDPISGHVSLYWYRQALGQGPEFLTYFNYEAQQDKSGLPNDRFSAERPEGSISTLTIQRTEQRDSAMYRCASSPTGGVGELFFGEGSRLTVL.

This clonotype was detected a few times. The V and J genes are TRBV7-9 and TRBJ2-1, with 11 bases that match TRBD2. Germline values: CDR1 SEHNR, CDR2 FQNEAQ (reference sequence). Unmatched junction bases numbered 2, after V lost 3 bases and J lost 7 bases. This CDR3 has 14 residues. The CDR3 bases are TGTGCCAGCAGCTTGATAGCGGGAGGGAATGAGCAGTTCTTC. Residues: CASSLIAGGNEQFF.

The table lists this clonotype with a few counts. The CDR3 DNA sequence: TGTGCCATCACCACGGGCGGATCTGGGGCCAACGTCCTGACTTTC. Translated: CAITTGGSGANVLTF. The chain has TRBV10-3 and TRBJ2-6; D not certain. Germline V gene sequence: CDR1 ENHRY, CDR2 SYGVKD. The length of the CDR3 is 15 residues. V lost 7 bases, J lost 1 base, and 11 bases lay in between.

This chain connects TRBV6-2 or TRBV6-3 to TRBJ2-1; D is ambiguous. Deletions cut 5 bases from V and 8 bases from J, with 10 bases between. The length of the CDR3 is 12 residues. Germline values: CDR1 MNHEY, CDR2 SVGEGT. The CDR3 DNA is TGTGCCAGCAGTCTGAATGACGATGAGCAGTTCTTC. This codes for CASSLNDDEQFF.

This clonotype was observed at least ten times. The V gene is TRBV7-2, the J gene TRBJ2-7, with TRBD2 identical over 7 bases. This CDR3 is 13 amino acids long. Per the germline V gene, CDR1 is SGHTA and CDR2 is FQGNSA. The junction had 5 bases not matched to a gene; V was cut back by 5 bases and J by 4 bases. CDR3 residues: CASSGAGLYEQYF. DNA of the CDR3: TGTGCCAGCAGCGGAGCGGGGCTTTACGAGCAGTACTTC.

The chain recombines TRBV12-3 or TRBV12-4 with TRBJ2-7, with D possibly being TRBD1 or TRBD2 (5 bases each). The CDR3 is 16 amino acids. V dropped 4 bases and J dropped 4 bases, with 20 bases sitting between them. The CDR3 loop reads CASSSDVGAISYEQYF. For the CDR3, the DNA is TGTGCCAGCAGTTCAGACGTCGGGGCTATCAGTTACGAGCAGTACTTC.

This chain uses TRBV5-5 with TRBJ2-2; TRBD2 aligns across 14 bases. CDR1 SGHKS and CDR2 YYEKEE come from the germline V gene (reference sequence). Trimming at V came to 3 bases and at J to 3 bases, leaving 7 bases not matched to a gene. This CDR3 is built from 18 residues. CDR3 in amino acids: CASSSLTSGRADTGELFF. CDR3 sequence (DNA): TGTGCCAGCAGCTCCTTGACTAGCGGGAGGGCAGACACCGGGGAGCTGTTTTTT.

This clonotype was recorded a few times. The V and J genes are TRBV20-1 and TRBJ1-2; no definite D call. The CDR3 is 13 residues long. V lost 1 base and J lost 0, with 6 bases in between. CDR1 and CDR2 from the germline V gene are DFQATT and SNEGSKA (reference sequence). This CDR3 is CSARVVANYGYTF. The CDR3, as DNA: TGCAGTGCTAGAGTGGTGGCTAACTATGGCTACACCTTC.

This clonotype was seen repeatedly, ten times or more. The V gene is TRBV7-2, the J gene TRBJ2-1; no reliable D call. The CDR3 is 12 residues long. Germline CDR1 SGHTA, CDR2 FQGNSA. Trimming stripped 8 bases from V and 5 bases from J, with 10 bases between. CDR3 sequence: CASDRDNNEQFF. CDR3 nucleotide sequence: TGTGCCAGCGATAGGGATAACAATGAGCAGTTCTTC.

This chain links TRBV4-3 with TRBJ2-2, with 7 nucleotides matching TRBD2. There are 16 residues in the CDR3. The ends lost 0 bases at V and 4 bases at J; junction bases unmatched: 5. From germline, CDR1 is LGHNA and CDR2 YSLEER. The CDR3: CASSQDVGTTTGELFF. DNA for the CDR3: TGCGCCAGCAGCCAAGATGTTGGGACTACCACCGGGGAGCTGTTTTTT.

The rearrangement uses TRBV5-4 and TRBJ2-1; no firm D call. The CDR3 contains 16 residues. Germline lookup yields CDR1 SGHNT and CDR2 YYREEE (reference sequence). The V gene lost 2 bases and the J gene lost 3 bases, with 15 bases spanning the gap. CDR3 in DNA: TGTGCCAGCAGCTTCGGGTCGGGCCAAGTCTACAATGAGCAGTTCTTC. Translated, it gives CASSFGSGQVYNEQFF.

The V and J genes are TRBV6-1 and TRBJ2-5; no clear D. This CDR3 has 13 amino acids. Trimming took 6 bases from V and 0 from J, leaving 8 bases between them. Germline V CDR1 and CDR2: MNHNS, SASEGT. The CDR3 protein is CASRKGNQETQYF. The CDR3 DNA follows: TGTGCCAGCAGAAAAGGCAACCAAGAGACCCAGTACTTC.

The J gene is TRBJ2-5, the V gene TRBV5-6, with 12 bases that match TRBD2. CDR1 SGHDT and CDR2 YYEEEE come from the germline V gene. Germline trimming cut 4 bases from V and 5 bases from J; bases unmatched to any gene: 12. There are 17 residues in the CDR3. CDR3: CASSRPGTSGLRETQYF. The DNA of the CDR3 is TGTGCCAGCAGCCGGCCCGGGACTAGCGGGTTAAGGGAGACCCAGTACTTC.

V and J are TRBV15 and TRBJ2-6; unclear D gene. Germline lookup yields CDR1 LNHNV and CDR2 YYDKDF (reference sequence). With 0 bases removed from V and 0 bases from J, the gap between germline ends came to 15 bases. CDR3 length: 19 amino acids. The CDR3: CATSRDFGSSSSGANVLTF. As DNA, the CDR3 is TGTGCCACCAGCAGAGATTTCGGCAGTTCCAGCTCTGGGGCCAACGTCCTGACTTTC.

This clonotype was observed a few times. The genes are TRBV27 and TRBJ2-3; 8 bases are a match to TRBD2. With 4 bases clipped from V and 1 base from J, the junction kept 10 bases outside the gene matches. The CDR3 is 17 amino acids. Germline lookup yields CDR1 MNHEY and CDR2 SMNVEV (reference sequence). Here the CDR3 reads CASSSPTSDGGTDTQYF. The CDR3 region has the DNA TGTGCCAGCAGTTCGCCGACTAGCGACGGTGGCACAGATACGCAGTATTTT.

The genes are TRBV30 and TRBJ2-7, with D perhaps TRBD1 (6 bases). Per germline, CDR1 GTSNPN and CDR2 SVGIG (reference sequence). The CDR3 is 14 residues long. V shed 1 base and J shed 1 base, with 11 bases lying between them. The CDR3 is CAWSAGTTSYEQYF. In DNA, the CDR3 is TGTGCCTGGAGTGCAGGGACAACTTCCTACGAGCAGTACTTC.

The V gene is TRBV29-1, the J gene TRBJ2-5; tentatively, D is TRBD1 (5 bases). The CDR3 consists of 13 residues. Germline V gives CDR1 SQVTM, CDR2 ANQGSEA. Trimming shortened V by 2 bases and J by 0 bases, and 7 bases separated the two germline ends. In nucleotides, the CDR3 is TGCAGCGTTGAACCCAGGGACCAAGAGACCCAGTACTTC. Its translation is CSVEPRDQETQYF.

The chain links TRBV19 to TRBJ1-2; 11 positions agree with TRBD1. CDR3 length: 18 amino acids. J was trimmed by 4 bases and V by 4 bases; bases with no gene match: 14. CDR1 is LNHDA, CDR2 SQIVND, per germline (reference sequence). In DNA, the CDR3 is TGTGCCAGTAGTAGGATTCCAGTCTGGGACAGGGGGAGCTATGGCTACACCTTC. This sequence encodes CASSRIPVWDRGSYGYTF.

In this sample, this clonotype turned up a few times. V and J are TRBV29-1 and TRBJ2-7; 9 nucleotides agree with TRBD1. The J segment lost 4 bases and the V segment lost 5 bases, leaving 18 bases of the junction unmatched. CDR3 length: 17 amino acids. Germline V gives CDR1 SQVTM, CDR2 ANQGSEA. The CDR3 reads CSVSPGTGKGFRYEQYF. CDR3 nucleotides: TGCAGCGTTTCACCGGGGACAGGGAAGGGATTTCGTTACGAGCAGTACTTC.

This clonotype was observed a handful of times. This CDR3 reads CAWSVDRYGYTF. In DNA form, the CDR3 reads TGTGCCTGGAGTGTTGACCGCTATGGCTACACCTTC. This chain links TRBV30 with TRBJ1-2; D uncertain. This CDR3 has 12 residues. Germline CDR1 reads GTSNPN; CDR2 reads SVGIG (reference sequence). Trimming shortened V by 0 bases and J by 4 bases, and 6 bases separated the two germline ends.

The chain has TRBV29-1 and TRBJ1-1; tentative D call: TRBD1 (5 bases). In germline, CDR1 is SQVTM, CDR2 ANQGSEA. V gave up 4 bases and J gave up 5 bases, with 20 bases separating them. The CDR3 length is 15 residues. The CDR3 coding sequence is TGCAGCGTTGCGGGGTTGTACAGGACGGGGACTGAAGCTTTCTTT. It codes for CSVAGLYRTGTEAFF. Drawing the rest from reference TRBV29-1 and TRBJ1-1, the complete variable domain is SAVISQKPSRDICQRGTSLTIQCQVDSQVTMMFWYRQQPGQSLTLIATANQGSEATYESGFVIDKFPISRPNLTFSTLTVSNMSPEDSSIYLCSVAGLYRTGTEAFFGQGTRLTVV.